Included here is one TCR beta chain sequence, with context. Its antigen is as yet unknown. The germline V and J ends were trimmed by 5 bases and 6 bases, with 7 bases remaining between them. The CDR3 sequence is 12 residues long. Germline V gene data show CDR1 as SGHVS and CDR2 as FNYEAQ. These data belong to a study of T cell repertoires in cytomegalovirus infection. MiXCR, applied by TCRdb to the reads, yields one record per CDR3 protein. There are hundreds of thousands of distinct CDR3 sequences in the sample; approximately 42% occur only once, and around two fifths lies in the top ten. The TCR comes from a human donor in good health (CMV status not recorded). Some clones in this sample may be carry-over from other donors' samples. Here the sequenced sample was cultured PBMCs, taken from culture after CMV antigen stimulation. This chain joins TRBV7-6 and TRBJ2-2, with unresolved D. DNA for the CDR3: TGTGCCAGCAGCGGCCACGCCGGGGAGCTGTTTTTT. This codes for CASSGHAGELFF.